These 10 T cell receptor beta chains share one sample of origin, sequenced in a study of blood T cell repertoires in COVID-19. The data were produced by immunoSEQ multiplex PCR, yet TCRdb's version contains in-frame clones alone and is incomplete. This sample carries hundreds of thousands of clones, 70% to 90% of them seen once, and the ten largest clones take 2.2%. Source material: PBMCs or T cells enriched from blood (not recorded which). These receptors originate from a man under 40 who had recovered from COVID-19.

The rearrangement joins TRBV3-1 (or the pseudogene TRBV3-2) to TRBJ2-4; D not resolved. The germline V gene encodes CDR1 LGHDT and CDR2 YNNKEL (reference sequence). The CDR3 is 12 residues long. V shed 4 bases and J shed 5 bases, with 6 bases lying between them. The CDR3 DNA sequence: TGTGCCAGCAGCCCGAGAGAAAACATTCAGTACTTC. The encoded protein is CASSPRENIQYF.

The table lists this clone with a few counts. The chain uses TRBV2 and TRBJ2-3; possibly TRBD1 for D (6 bases). Trimming removed 6 bases at V and 2 bases at J, with 12 bases between. Per the germline V gene, CDR1 is SNHLY and CDR2 is FYNNEI. This CDR3 region has 14 residues. CDR3 in amino acids: CASSRQATTDTQYF. CDR3 coding DNA: TGTGCCAGCAGCCGACAGGCAACCACAGATACGCAGTATTTT.

The chain recombines TRBV19 with TRBJ1-2; 11 bases are a match to TRBD1. This CDR3 has 17 amino acids. With 5 bases clipped from V and 4 bases from J, the junction kept 12 bases outside the gene matches. CDR1 and CDR2 (germline): LNHDA, SQIVND (reference sequence). CDR3 protein: CASSLRPRDRGAYGYTF. The CDR3, as DNA: TGTGCCAGTAGTCTCCGCCCCCGGGACAGGGGGGCCTATGGCTACACCTTC.

CDR3 coding DNA: TGTGCCAGCAGTGACCCGACAGAAAATAACTATGGCTACACCTTC. Translation: CASSDPTENNYGYTF. V is TRBV6-4 and J is TRBJ1-2; D is possibly TRBD1 (5 bases). Trimming removed 2 bases at V and 1 base at J, with 11 bases between. The CDR3 is 15 residues long. Germline V CDR1 and CDR2: MRHNA, SNTAGT.

This clone was observed once. The V and J genes are TRBV4-1 and TRBJ1-2; TRBD1 agrees at 12 bases. The germline V gene has CDR1 MGHRA and CDR2 YSYEKL. This CDR3 has 17 residues. The trim removed 4 bases at V and 2 bases at J, leaving 8 bases unmatched. CDR3 nucleotides: TGCGCCAGCAGCCCCCGGGACAGGGGGCTATCCAACTATGGCTACACCTTC. Its translation: CASSPRDRGLSNYGYTF.

V is TRBV27 and J is TRBJ1-5, with a tentative D call TRBD1 (6 bases). The CDR3 loop spans 17 amino acids. V was shortened by 7 bases and J by 2 bases, with 21 bases between the two germline ends. Germline CDR1 is MNHEY and CDR2 is SMNVEV (reference sequence). The CDR3 region is CASTSRGAGRGNQPQHF. CDR3 DNA sequence: TGTGCCAGCACCTCTCGGGGGGCTGGGAGGGGCAATCAGCCCCAGCATTTT.

The J gene is TRBJ2-2, the V gene TRBV12-5, with 9 bases matching TRBD1. Germline-derived CDR1 and CDR2 are LGHNT and FRNRAP. Losses at the gene ends were 0 bases for V and 3 bases for J; bases not matched to a gene: 8. The CDR3 is 18 residues long. CDR3 DNA sequence: TGTGCTAGTGGTTTGGTGACTTTTGGACAGGGGTACACCGGGGAGCTGTTTTTT. Residues: CASGLVTFGQGYTGELFF. The full variable domain, completed using reference TRBV12-5 and TRBJ2-2, is DARVTQTPRHKVTEMGQEVTMRCQPILGHNTVFWYRQTMMQGLELLAYFRNRAPLDDSGMPKDRFSAEMPDATLATLKIQPSEPRDSAVYFCASGLVTFGQGYTGELFFGEGSRLTVL.

The CDR3 DNA is TGTGCCAGCCAGGGGATGGTCACAGATACGCAGTATTTT. It yields the protein CASQGMVTDTQYF. This sequence joins TRBV9 and TRBJ2-3; tentative D call: TRBD1 (6 bases). The CDR3 length is 13 residues. Germline V gene data show CDR1 as SGDLS and CDR2 as YYNGEE. Trimming took 7 bases from V and 2 from J, leaving 11 bases between them.

There are a few counts of this clone. V gene TRBV5-1 combines with J gene TRBJ1-6; 7 nucleotides align to TRBD1. J was trimmed by 0 bases and V by 7 bases; bases with no gene match: 7. CDR1 and CDR2 from the germline V gene are SGHRS and YFSETQ. CDR3 length: 16 residues. The CDR3 DNA reads as TGCGCCAGCGCACGACAGGGTAGCTCCTATAATTCACCCCTCCACTTT. It is translated as CASARQGSSYNSPLHF.

The chain combines TRBV24-1 with TRBJ1-2; D is unclear. CDR1 is KGHDR, CDR2 SFDVKD, per germline. This CDR3 is 13 amino acids long. With 4 bases removed from V and 4 bases from J, the gap between germline ends came to 9 bases. The CDR3 nucleotides are TGTGCCACCAGTGAGTCAGCGGGCTATGGCTACACCTTC. Amino acid sequence: CATSESAGYGYTF.